Shown below are 21 T cell receptor beta chains from a single sample sequenced in a study of blood T cell repertoires in COVID-19. Clones were read by immunoSEQ multiplex PCR, and TCRdb kept only the in-frame ones, dropping some. The data contain 200,000 to 250,000 clones, around 87% of them singletons. Sequenced input: PBMCs or T cells enriched from blood (not recorded which). The receptors here all came from a woman aged 30 to 39 with acute COVID-19.

V gene TRBV7-8 combines with J gene TRBJ1-1; a weak D match, TRBD1 (5 bases). This CDR3 region has 12 residues. The germline CDR1 and CDR2 sequences are SGHVS and FQNEAQ. V was trimmed by 5 bases and J by 10 bases, leaving 14 bases between them. The CDR3 region has the DNA TGTGCCAGCAGCCCCCGTGCGGGGCGAGCTTTCTTT. It yields the protein CASSPRAGRAFF.

The V and J genes are TRBV6-6 and TRBJ1-4, with TRBD1 matching 9 bases. From germline, CDR1 is MNHNY and CDR2 SVGAGI (reference sequence). This CDR3 contains 14 residues. Trimming cost V 6 bases and J 8 bases; bases outside gene matches: 7. The CDR3 here is CASSQRTGAEKLFF. CDR3 in DNA: TGTGCCAGCAGCCAGCGGACAGGGGCGGAAAAACTGTTTTTT.

The chain has TRBV7-2 and TRBJ2-7, with 9 bases matching TRBD1. V gave up 5 bases and J gave up 5 bases; unmatched junction bases: 7. The CDR3 consists of 14 residues. Germline lookup yields CDR1 SGHTA and CDR2 FQGNSA. CDR3 region: CASSPRTGDNEQYF. The CDR3 coding sequence is TGTGCCAGCAGCCCCCGGACAGGGGATAACGAGCAGTACTTC.

V and J are TRBV11-2 and TRBJ2-7, with 7 bases aligning to TRBD2. The CDR3 runs 14 residues. In germline, CDR1 is SGHAT, CDR2 FQNNGV. V shed 5 bases, J shed 7 bases, and the junction held 11 bases outside the gene matches. The chain's CDR3 is CASSQLTGGTEQYF. In DNA, the CDR3 is TGTGCCAGCAGCCAACTTACGGGAGGTACGGAGCAGTACTTC. The full variable domain, completed using reference TRBV11-2 and TRBJ2-7, is EAGVAQSPRYKIIEKRQSVAFWCNPISGHATLYWYQQILGQGPKLLIQFQNNGVVDDSQLPKDRFSAERLKGVDSTLKIQPAKLEDSAVYLCASSQLTGGTEQYFGPGTRLTVT.

The rearrangement uses TRBV14 and TRBJ2-1; 15 nucleotides align to TRBD2. The CDR3 loop spans 16 amino acids. CDR1 and CDR2 (germline): SGHDN, FVKESK. Germline trimming cut 4 bases from V and 6 bases from J; bases unmatched to any gene: 4. The CDR3 nucleotides read TGTGCCAGCAGCCTAGGACTAGCGGGGGGGCTCAATGAGCAGTTCTTC. It is translated as CASSLGLAGGLNEQFF.

The rearrangement links TRBV5-6 to TRBJ1-4; D perhaps matches TRBD1 (5 bases). CDR3 length equals 15 residues. V lost 0 bases, J lost 5 bases, and 11 bases lay in between. The V gene's germline CDR1 is SGHDT and CDR2 YYEEEE. CDR3 DNA: TGTGCCAGCAGCTTGGGAGGACAAGGAAATGAAAAACTGTTTTTT. Protein sequence: CASSLGGQGNEKLFF.

As for this clone: One junction end does not reproduce the germline sequence, and a read error may be involved. The V call is TRBV7-8, the J call TRBJ2-1; 10 bases fit TRBD2. The CDR3 runs to 16 residues. Germline CDR1 SGHVS, CDR2 FQNEAQ. Here the CDR3 reads CASSLGSGGAWKEQFF. In nucleotides, the CDR3 is TGTGCCAGCAGTTTAGGAAGCGGGGGGGCCTGGAAGGAGCAGTTCTTC.

J is TRBJ1-4 and V is TRBV6-5, with D perhaps TRBD1 (6 bases). The V end was cut by 8 bases, the J end by 7 bases, with 20 bases between. Germline values: CDR1 MNHEY, CDR2 SVGAGI. The CDR3 runs to 15 residues. The CDR3 loop reads CASGQIGGRGEKLFF. As DNA, the CDR3 is TGTGCCAGCGGACAGATAGGGGGTCGTGGTGAAAAACTGTTTTTT.

This chain joins TRBV9 and TRBJ2-3; D is possibly TRBD1 (5 bases). The CDR3 is 14 residues long. CDR1 SGDLS and CDR2 YYNGEE come from the germline V gene. Trimming left V 3 bases short and J 2 bases short, with 10 bases between. The CDR3 here is CASSEGLITDTQYF. As DNA, the CDR3 is TGTGCCAGCAGCGAGGGGCTTATCACAGATACGCAGTATTTT.

This chain links TRBV25-1 with TRBJ2-6; TRBD2 matches 7 bases. CDR3 length: 17 amino acids. Trimming took 4 bases from V and 1 from J; bases not matched to a gene: 7. CDR1 is MGHDK and CDR2 is SYGVNS in the germline V gene. CDR3 nucleotide sequence: TGTGCCAGCAGTGCAGGGATGCGGGGGTCTGGGGCCAACGTCCTGACTTTC. This translates into CASSAGMRGSGANVLTF.

The genes are TRBV5-6 and TRBJ2-4; 9 bases line up with TRBD2. V lost 3 bases and J lost 4; bases outside the gene matches: 5. The CDR3 totals 15 residues. The germline gives CDR1 SGHDT, CDR2 YYEEEE. The CDR3 region has the DNA TGTGCCAGCAGCTCTTTAGCGGGGGATAAAAACATTCAGTACTTC. Protein sequence: CASSSLAGDKNIQYF.

This clone occurred a few times. The J gene is TRBJ1-6, the V gene TRBV19; 7 bases agree with TRBD1. Germline V gene sequence: CDR1 LNHDA, CDR2 SQIVND (reference sequence). The CDR3 consists of 15 residues. J was trimmed by 8 bases and V by 3 bases; bases with no gene match: 7. CDR3: CASSISGQGDSPLHF. The CDR3 region has the DNA TGTGCCAGTAGTATTAGCGGCCAGGGGGATTCACCCCTCCACTTT.

The chain employs TRBV11-3 and TRBJ2-1; perhaps TRBD2 as D (6 bases). CDR3 length equals 17 residues. The germline CDR1 and CDR2 sequences are SGHNT and YENEEA. V dropped 0 bases and J dropped 3 bases, with 15 bases sitting between them. This CDR3 is CASSLDSRGKLYNEQFF. The CDR3 DNA reads as TGTGCCAGCAGCTTAGATTCCCGGGGGAAACTCTACAATGAGCAGTTCTTC.

This sequence joins TRBV7-9 and TRBJ1-1; D is perhaps TRBD1 (6 bases). The CDR3 has 15 amino acids. Germline V gene lookup returns CDR1 SEHNR and CDR2 FQNEAQ (reference sequence). Trimming stripped 5 bases from V and 4 bases from J, with 17 bases between. As DNA, the CDR3 is TGTGCCAGCAGCCAACGACAGGTAGGAGTCACTGAAGCTTTCTTT. As protein: CASSQRQVGVTEAFF.

V gene TRBV11-2 combines with J gene TRBJ2-5; 8 bases are shared with TRBD1. CDR1 is SGHAT, CDR2 FQNNGV, per germline. Trimming removed 5 bases from V and 5 bases from J; junction bases left unmatched: 10. CDR3 length: 15 residues. The CDR3 protein is CASSQSGGLLETQYF. The CDR3 region has the DNA TGTGCCAGCAGCCAATCAGGGGGCTTGTTGGAGACCCAGTACTTC.

The chain is built from TRBV24-1 and TRBJ2-3, with 7 bases aligning to TRBD2. The V and J ends lost 2 bases and 0 bases, in that order; junction bases with no gene match: 7. CDR3 length: 17 amino acids. CDR1 and CDR2 (germline): KGHDR, SFDVKD. CDR3 DNA sequence: TGTGCCACCAGTGATTCCTTCAGCGGGGCTAGCACAGATACGCAGTATTTT. Translation: CATSDSFSGASTDTQYF.

The chain has TRBV2 and TRBJ2-3, with unresolved D. This CDR3 is built from 14 residues. Germline V lookup: CDR1 SNHLY, CDR2 FYNNEI. Trimming left V 4 bases short and J 2 bases short, with 10 bases between. The CDR3 sequence: CASSGSLITDTQYF. The CDR3 nucleotides are TGTGCCAGCAGTGGGAGTCTCATCACAGATACGCAGTATTTT.

This chain links TRBV7-3 with TRBJ2-1, with 8 nucleotides matching TRBD2. From germline, CDR1 is SGHTA and CDR2 FQGTGA. This CDR3 has 14 residues. Germline trimming cut 3 bases from V and 8 bases from J; bases unmatched to any gene: 6. The CDR3 sequence: CASSLSAGGDEQFF. CDR3 coding DNA: TGTGCCAGCAGCTTGAGCGCGGGAGGTGATGAGCAGTTCTTC.

CDR3 nucleotide sequence: TGCAGCGTTGATTGGACTAGCGGTTACACAGATACGCAGTATTTT. It is translated as CSVDWTSGYTDTQYF. The chain links TRBV29-1 to TRBJ2-3, with 10 bases aligning to TRBD2. In germline, CDR1 is SQVTM, CDR2 ANQGSEA. The CDR3 runs to 15 residues. With V trimmed by 3 bases and J by 2 bases, 5 bases remained unmatched.

The chain is built from TRBV7-6 and TRBJ2-7, with D perhaps matching TRBD2 (5 bases). The CDR3 totals 14 residues. CDR1 is SGHVS and CDR2 is FNYEAQ in the germline V gene. Trimming left V 5 bases short and J 7 bases short, with 18 bases between. The CDR3 DNA reads TGTGCCAGCAGCGGGCTCAACCCCCCGGGAGAGCAGTACTTC. Encoded protein: CASSGLNPPGEQYF.

The chain joins TRBV9 to TRBJ2-3, with a possible D match to TRBD2 (5 bases). The CDR3 spans 14 residues. CDR1 is SGDLS, CDR2 YYNGEE, per germline. The V and J ends lost 2 bases and 5 bases respectively, with 12 bases between them. CDR3 bases: TGTGCCAGCAGCGTCGGAGGCATTCAAGATACGCAGTATTTT. Translating it yields CASSVGGIQDTQYF.